These 21 T cell receptor beta chains share one sample of origin, sequenced in a study of early T cells in non-severe SARS-CoV-2 infection. TCRdb called the 5' RACE reads again in MiXCR, with one record for every CDR3 protein. The table lists approximately 75,000 distinct CDR3 sequences, more than 14% of them singletons, with roughly 4.2% in the top ten. The sample was whole blood, taken at baseline. Every receptor here comes from an adult who was a healthcare worker with PCR-confirmed SARS-CoV-2 infection or an uninfected control (not recorded which).

The chain recombines TRBV29-1 with TRBJ1-4; D unresolved. Trimming removed 5 bases at V and 0 bases at J, with 10 bases between. Germline V gene sequence: CDR1 SQVTM, CDR2 ANQGSEA. The CDR3 runs 14 residues. In DNA, the CDR3 is TGCAGCGTTTTGGACGGTACAACTAATGAAAAACTGTTTTTT. This sequence encodes CSVLDGTTNEKLFF.

This clonotype was recorded once. CDR3 DNA: TGTGCCAGCAGCTTAGGGGGACAGGTTGAAGCTTTCTTT. Translated: CASSLGGQVEAFF. This chain joins TRBV7-8 and TRBJ1-1; TRBD1 matches 8 bases. Trimming cost V 1 base and J 7 bases; bases outside gene matches: 2. The length of the CDR3 is 13 residues. In germline, CDR1 is SGHVS, CDR2 FQNEAQ. Supplemented by reference TRBV7-8 and TRBJ1-1, the full variable domain reads GAGVSQSPRYKVAKRGQDVALRCDPISGHVSLFWYQQALGQGPEFLTYFQNEAQLDKSGLPSDRFFAERPEGSVSTLKIQRTQQEDSAVYLCASSLGGQVEAFFGQGTRLTVV.

This clonotype was recorded many times. This chain connects TRBV7-6 to TRBJ2-7; 10 positions match TRBD2. The CDR3 spans 13 residues. The germline V gene has CDR1 SGHVS and CDR2 FNYEAQ. Trimming removed 5 bases from V and 7 bases from J; junction bases left unmatched: 5. This CDR3 reads CASSPGLAVEQYF. CDR3 coding DNA: TGTGCCAGCAGCCCCGGACTAGCGGTTGAGCAGTACTTC.

In this sample, this clonotype turned up a few times. The rearrangement joins TRBV12-3 or TRBV12-4 to TRBJ2-7, with 7 bases that match TRBD2. V lost 8 bases and J lost 4; bases outside the gene matches: 5. This CDR3 is 12 amino acids long. CDR3 protein: CASGGGVYEQYF. Here the CDR3 DNA reads TGTGCCAGCGGGGGGGGAGTTTACGAGCAGTACTTC.

The chain is built from TRBV2 and TRBJ2-1; 10 bases are shared with TRBD2. CDR1 and CDR2 (germline): SNHLY, FYNNEI. V shed 7 bases and J 7 bases; nucleotides not matched to a gene: 13. The CDR3 runs to 16 residues. The DNA for the CDR3 is TGTGCCAGCACCCTGGGGGCTAGCGGGAGAGAGAATGAGCAGTTCTTC. Protein product: CASTLGASGRENEQFF.

The chain couples TRBV12-3 or TRBV12-4 to TRBJ2-1; 9 bases are shared with TRBD1. V lost 5 bases, J lost 9 bases, and 8 bases stayed unmatched. The CDR3 runs to 14 residues. The CDR3 DNA is TGTGCCAGCAGTCCCGGGACAGGGACCGGTGAGCAGTTCTTC. Translating it yields CASSPGTGTGEQFF.

The V and J genes are TRBV29-1 and TRBJ2-7, with 10 positions matching TRBD2. The CDR3 totals 14 residues. The V and J ends lost 6 bases and 0 bases, in that order; junction bases with no gene match: 5. CDR1 and CDR2 from the germline V gene are SQVTM and ANQGSEA. CDR3 DNA sequence: TGCAGCGTCCAGGCTAGCGGGAGCTCCTACGAGCAGTACTTC. It translates to CSVQASGSSYEQYF.

In this sample, this clonotype turned up a few times. As DNA, the CDR3 is TGTGCCAGCAGCAGAGGGGGGTTGGAGACCCAGTACTTC. This gives the protein CASSRGGLETQYF. The chain joins TRBV6-1 to TRBJ2-5, with D tentatively TRBD1 or TRBD2 (6 bases each). V was clipped by 6 bases and J by 5 bases, with 13 bases between them. The germline V gene has CDR1 MNHNS and CDR2 SASEGT. CDR3 size: 13 residues.

This chain joins TRBV7-6 and TRBJ2-3, with TRBD2 matching 13 bases. Looked up from germline, CDR1 is SGHVS and CDR2 is FNYEAQ. This CDR3 comprises 17 residues. With 5 bases clipped from V and 4 bases from J, the junction kept 9 bases outside the gene matches. CDR3 protein: CASSGRTSGRRADTQYF. CDR3 coding DNA: TGTGCCAGCAGCGGCCGGACTAGCGGGAGACGGGCAGATACGCAGTATTTT.

This clonotype was counted a few times. The chain has TRBV10-2 and TRBJ2-7, with D maybe TRBD2 (5 bases). The CDR3 covers 15 residues. Germline-derived CDR1 and CDR2 are WSHSY and SAAADI. V was shortened by 4 bases and J by 6 bases, with 19 bases between the two germline ends. CDR3 in amino acids: CASSGRSGGLGEQYF. The CDR3 DNA is TGCGCCAGCAGTGGACGGAGCGGCGGTTTAGGCGAGCAGTACTTC.

This clonotype was detected a few times. The CDR3 reads CSAQRHSSFNYGYTF. DNA of the CDR3: TGCAGTGCCCAACGGCACAGCTCCTTTAACTATGGCTACACCTTC. The chain couples TRBV20-1 to TRBJ1-2; no definite D call. Trimming left V 6 bases short and J 1 base short, with 18 bases between. Germline CDR1 and CDR2: DFQATT and SNEGSKA (reference sequence). The CDR3 is 15 amino acids.

This clonotype has a count of ten or more. The chain joins TRBV4-2 to TRBJ1-6; 8 nucleotides line up with TRBD1. The junction had 4 bases not matched to a gene; V was cut back by 4 bases and J by 5 bases. The CDR3 is made up of 15 amino acids. Germline V lookup: CDR1 LGHNA, CDR2 YNFKEQ. CDR3 in DNA: TGTGCCAGCAGCCCTTCAGGGGGCCATAATTCACCCCTCCACTTT. Translating gives CASSPSGGHNSPLHF.

The chain couples TRBV29-1 to TRBJ2-5; D is ambiguous. Trimming shortened V by 2 bases and J by 9 bases, and 19 bases separated the two germline ends. The length of the CDR3 is 14 residues. Germline V gives CDR1 SQVTM, CDR2 ANQGSEA. The CDR3 loop reads CSVEKAPGPPAQYF. The CDR3 nucleotides are TGCAGCGTTGAAAAGGCCCCCGGACCGCCGGCCCAGTACTTC.

This clonotype was recorded many times. J is TRBJ2-5 and V is TRBV7-2; 9 nucleotides align to TRBD2. Trimming cost V 3 bases and J 1 base; bases outside gene matches: 6. Germline CDR1 reads SGHTA; CDR2 reads FQGNSA. The CDR3 has 16 residues. In DNA form, the CDR3 reads TGTGCCAGCAGCTTCTGGCTAGCGGGAATCCAAGAGACCCAGTACTTC. Amino acids: CASSFWLAGIQETQYF.

This clonotype turned up a few times. The rearrangement uses TRBV7-8 and TRBJ2-7, with D perhaps given as TRBD1 or TRBD2 (6 bases each). The CDR3 spans 16 residues. V lost 5 bases and J lost 0, with 17 bases in between. In germline, CDR1 is SGHVS, CDR2 FQNEAQ. The CDR3 loop is CASSPRGGGNSYEQYF. CDR3 coding DNA: TGTGCCAGCAGCCCGCGCGGAGGGGGAAACTCCTACGAGCAGTACTTC. Looking up the rest from reference TRBV7-8 and TRBJ2-7 gives the full variable domain: GAGVSQSPRYKVAKRGQDVALRCDPISGHVSLFWYQQALGQGPEFLTYFQNEAQLDKSGLPSDRFFAERPEGSVSTLKIQRTQQEDSAVYLCASSPRGGGNSYEQYFGPGTRLTVT.

This clonotype was detected ten times or more. This chain uses TRBV29-1 with TRBJ2-7, with D perhaps TRBD2 (5 bases). V lost 7 bases and J 2 bases, leaving 12 bases between the germline ends. Germline V CDR1 and CDR2: SQVTM, ANQGSEA. The CDR3 spans 12 residues. CDR3 DNA: TGCAGCGCCCTGGACGGGACCTACGAGCAGTACTTC. Translating it yields CSALDGTYEQYF.

V and J are TRBV12-3 or TRBV12-4 and TRBJ1-2; D gene unclear. Trimming removed 5 bases at V and 7 bases at J, with 17 bases between. This CDR3 contains 14 residues. CDR3 region: CASSTDPRGGGYTF. As DNA, the CDR3 is TGTGCCAGCAGTACGGACCCCAGAGGAGGTGGCTACACCTTC.

This chain links TRBV28 with TRBJ2-7, with no clear D. The CDR3 extends over 13 amino acids. Between the trimmed V and J ends, which lost 2 bases and 3 bases, there was a span of 8 bases. Germline V lookup: CDR1 MDHEN, CDR2 SYDVKM. The CDR3 spells CASSLRVHYEQYF. CDR3 sequence (DNA): TGTGCCAGCAGTTTAAGGGTCCACTACGAGCAGTACTTC.

The V call is TRBV5-1, the J call TRBJ2-2, with TRBD2 matching 8 bases. The germline V gene encodes CDR1 SGHRS and CDR2 YFSETQ. The junction had 3 bases not matched to a gene; V was cut back by 4 bases and J by 1 base. This CDR3 spans 15 amino acids. The CDR3 coding sequence is TGCGCCAGCAGCGCCACTAGCGGGAACACCGGGGAGCTGTTTTTT. Protein: CASSATSGNTGELFF.

This sequence joins TRBV29-1 and TRBJ2-5; TRBD1 agrees at 11 bases. From germline, CDR1 is SQVTM and CDR2 ANQGSEA. The CDR3 loop spans 12 amino acids. Trimming at V came to 7 bases and at J to 5 bases, leaving 3 bases not matched to a gene. This chain's CDR3 is CSGTGGAETQYF. The CDR3 DNA sequence: TGCAGCGGGACAGGGGGCGCGGAGACCCAGTACTTC. The full variable domain, in which reference TRBV29-1 and TRBJ2-5 provide the parts outside the CDR3, is SAVISQKPSRDICQRGTSLTIQCQVDSQVTMMFWYRQQPGQSLTLIATANQGSEATYESGFVIDKFPISRPNLTFSTLTVSNMSPEDSSIYLCSGTGGAETQYFGPGTRLLVL.

This clonotype was recorded a few times. The chain is built from TRBV21-1 and TRBJ1-4; the table calls TRBD1, which could not be checked here. TRBV21-1 is assigned pseudogene status. CDR3 length: 16 amino acids. The CDR3 sequence is CASSTRTLAPNEKLFF. The CDR3 region has the DNA TGTGCCAGCAGCACGCGGACATTGGCCCCGAATGAAAAACTGTTTTTT.